Listed below are T cell receptor beta chains from one sample, sequenced in a study of cytomegalovirus exposure and HLA in healthy donors. The method was immunoSEQ multiplex PCR; TCRdb's version includes in-frame clones alone and lacks a portion of them. Of around 130,000 clones listed, 73% are singletons. The specimen was PBMCs. The source of these receptors is a middle-aged woman in good health and CMV-seropositive. The CDR3 runs from the conserved cysteine through the conserved F or W. Fields, in order: clone size, D gene, J gene, V gene, CDR3 protein, CDR3 DNA. D genes are given only for firm matches. Only some rows state a clone size, as once, few, many or a class for expanded clones.

NA | NA | TRBJ1-2 | TRBV14 | CASSQERQNYGYTF | TGTGCCAGCAGCCAAGAGAGACAGAATTATGGCTACACCTTC
NA | NA | TRBJ2-1 | TRBV7-6 | CASSPVFNEQFF | TGTGCCAGCAGCCCGGTCTTCAATGAGCAGTTCTTC
NA | NA | TRBJ2-7 | TRBV11-1 | CASSLDGGKNGQYF | TGTGCCAGCAGCTTGGATGGAGGGAAGAACGGGCAGTACTTC
NA | TRBD1 | TRBJ1-1 | TRBV19 | CASTSLGTGAPRNTGAFF | TGTGCCAGTACCAGTCTCGGGACAGGGGCACCTCGGAACACTGGAGCTTTCTTT
NA | NA | TRBJ1-5 | TRBV5-5 | CASETYPDSNQPQHF | TGTGCCAGTGAAACTTACCCGGACAGTAATCAGCCCCAGCATTTT
NA | TRBD1 | TRBJ1-4 | TRBV4-3 | CASRLQGTNEKLFF | TGCGCCAGCAGGTTACAGGGGACTAATGAAAAACTGTTTTTT
NA | NA | TRBJ2-5 | TRBV19 | CASTPRGGPFPETQYF | TGTGCCAGTACCCCTAGGGGGGGGCCGTTCCCGGAGACCCAGTACTTC
NA | TRBD1 | TRBJ1-2 | TRBV4-1 | CASSHPGQGVLGYTF | TGCGCCAGCAGCCATCCGGGACAGGGGGTACTCGGCTACACCTTC
NA | TRBD1 | TRBJ1-5 | TRBV18 | CASSPIGQGTQPQHF | TGTGCCAGCTCACCGATAGGACAGGGCACTCAGCCCCAGCATTTT
NA | NA | TRBJ2-7 | TRBV10-3 | CAAADWTYEQYF | TGTGCCGCCGCTGACTGGACCTACGAGCAGTACTTC
NA | NA | TRBJ2-1 | TRBV27 | CASRVRGGTYNEQFF | TGTGCCAGCAGAGTTCGTGGAGGGACTTACAATGAGCAGTTCTTC
NA | NA | TRBJ2-7 | TRBV6-4 | CASSGAQGFNEQYF | TGTGCCAGCAGTGGGGCTCAGGGGTTTAACGAGCAGTACTTC
NA | NA | TRBJ2-7 | TRBV28 | CASSLRQVSEQYF | TGTGCCAGCAGTTTACGACAGGTCTCCGAGCAGTACTTC
NA | TRBD1 | TRBJ2-7 | TRBV11-2 | CASSRPGGVYEQYF | TGTGCCAGCAGCCGACCAGGGGGCGTCTACGAGCAGTACTTC
NA | NA | TRBJ1-1 | TRBV30 | CAWSVQGGAEAFF | TGTGCCTGGAGTGTACAAGGGGGAGCTGAAGCTTTCTTT
few | NA | TRBJ1-1 | TRBV7-8 | CASSFGGSRNTEAFF | TGTGCCAGCAGCTTTGGGGGGTCGAGGAACACTGAAGCTTTCTTT
NA | TRBD1 | TRBJ1-1 | TRBV28 | CASSRTGKAFF | TGTGCCAGCAGTCGGACAGGCAAGGCTTTCTTT
NA | NA | TRBJ1-1 | TRBV10-3 | CAISESMQGLNTEAFF | TGTGCCATCAGTGAGTCGATGCAGGGCTTGAACACTGAAGCTTTCTTT
NA | TRBD1 | TRBJ1-3 | TRBV28 | CASSSTGVSSGNTIYF | TGTGCCAGCAGTTCTACAGGGGTGAGCTCTGGAAACACCATATATTTT
NA | TRBD1 | TRBJ1-1 | TRBV7-9 | CASSLETGGRNTEAFF | TGTGCCAGCAGCTTAGAGACAGGGGGCCGGAACACTGAAGCTTTCTTT
NA | NA | TRBJ2-3 | TRBV18 | CASSFSSTDTQYF | TGTGCCAGCTCATTTTCTAGCACAGATACGCAGTATTTT
medium-sized | NA | TRBJ1-2 | TRBV6-1 | CASSYNYGYTF | TGTGCCAGCAGTTATAACTATGGCTACACCTTC
NA | NA | TRBJ2-5 | TRBV30 | CAWSPVTYQETQYF | TGTGCCTGGAGCCCGGTTACGTACCAAGAGACCCAGTACTTC
NA | NA | TRBJ2-7 | TRBV4-2 | CASSQEAPTGGTPSYEQYF | TGTGCCAGCAGCCAAGAGGCCCCTACAGGCGGGACCCCATCCTACGAGCAGTACTTC
NA | NA | TRBJ1-4 | TRBV7-2 | CASSRRTTTNEKLFF | TGTGCCAGCAGCCGACGGACAACAACTAATGAAAAACTGTTTTTT
NA | NA | TRBJ2-3 | TRBV4-3 | CASSQDTVRTDTQYF | TGCGCCAGCAGCCAAGATACGGTACGCACAGATACGCAGTATTTT
few | TRBD1 | TRBJ1-3 | TRBV5-1 | CASSLVSGGGNTIYF | TGCGCCAGCAGCTTGGTGTCAGGGGGTGGAAACACCATATATTTT
NA | TRBD2 | TRBJ2-5 | TRBV7-2 | CASSLEVAGKETQYF | TGTGCCAGCAGCTTAGAGGTAGCGGGAAAGGAGACCCAGTACTTC
few | NA | TRBJ1-6 | TRBV7-2 | CASSFSNSPLHF | TGTGCCAGCAGCTTTAGTAATTCACCCCTCCACTTT
NA | NA | TRBJ1-2 | TRBV7-9 | CASSLASGESYGYTF | TGTGCCAGCAGCTTAGCATCGGGGGAAAGCTATGGCTACACCTTC
NA | NA | TRBJ2-3 | TRBV2 | CASSYYRAGTDTQYF | TGTGCCAGCAGTTATTACAGGGCCGGAACAGATACGCAGTATTTT
NA | NA | TRBJ2-3 | TRBV27 | CASSLGGLNTDTQYF | TGTGCCAGCAGTTTGGGCGGGTTGAACACAGATACGCAGTATTTT
NA | NA | TRBJ2-5 | TRBV5-6 | CASSLVTHGQQETQYF | TGTGCCAGCAGCTTAGTGACCCATGGACAGCAAGAGACCCAGTACTTC
once | TRBD2 | TRBJ2-7 | TRBV6-5 | CASSSQAGGTDEQYF | TGTGCCAGCAGTTCTCAGGCGGGGGGGACGGACGAGCAGTACTTC
few | NA | TRBJ2-5 | TRBV11-3 | CASSWRGPQETQYF | TGTGCCAGCAGCTGGCGGGGCCCTCAAGAGACCCAGTACTTC
NA | NA | TRBJ2-7 | TRBV7-2 | CASSFGGSSYEQYF | TGTGCCAGCAGCTTCGGAGGGAGCTCCTACGAGCAGTACTTC
NA | NA | TRBJ1-4 | TRBV30 | CAQQGREKLFF | TGTGCCCAGCAGGGCAGGGAAAAACTGTTTTTT
NA | NA | TRBJ1-1 | TRBV5-1 | CASTSSGGRDAFF | TGCGCCAGCACATCCTCGGGGGGCAGGGACGCTTTCTTT
NA | NA | TRBJ1-2 | TRBV21-1 | CASSRRQGGYTF | TGTGCCAGCAGCCGACGGCAGGGTGGCTACACCTTC
NA | TRBD2 | TRBJ2-3 | TRBV5-4 | CASSGGTSGHTDTQYF | TGTGCCAGCAGCGGAGGGACTAGCGGGCACACAGATACGCAGTATTTT
NA | TRBD1 | TRBJ2-7 | TRBV7-3 | CASSLVGQETYEQYF | TGTGCCAGCAGCTTAGTGGGACAGGAGACCTACGAGCAGTACTTC
NA | NA | TRBJ2-7 | TRBV4-1 | CASSQGPPLYEQYF | TGCGCCAGCAGCCAAGGTCCCCCCCTCTACGAGCAGTACTTC
NA | TRBD1 | TRBJ1-1 | TRBV19 | CASNLNRGNTEAFF | TGTGCCAGTAACCTTAACAGGGGGAACACTGAAGCTTTCTTT